Listed here are 24 T cell receptor beta chains from one sample, sequenced in a study of cytomegalovirus exposure and HLA in healthy donors. A multiplex PCR was run with 60 Vbeta primers and 13 Jbeta primers. Assay used: immunoSEQ multiplex PCR; TCRdb lists only in-frame clones, some missing. In the table there are around 140,000 clones, roughly 80% of which are singletons. The sequencing sample was made of PBMCs. The receptor set was obtained from a man in his forties in good health and CMV-seropositive.

The chain has TRBV5-1 and TRBJ2-2, with 14 bases that match TRBD2. Trimming removed 4 bases from V and 4 bases from J; junction bases left unmatched: 3. The V gene's germline CDR1 is SGHRS and CDR2 YFSETQ. CDR3 size: 16 residues. The CDR3 loop reads CASSGTSGRGTGELFF. In nucleotides, the CDR3 is TGCGCCAGCAGCGGGACTAGCGGGAGAGGCACCGGGGAGCTGTTTTTT.

This clone has only a few counts. The chain is built from TRBV7-9 and TRBJ2-7; 11 nucleotides align to TRBD1. Germline CDR1 reads SEHNR; CDR2 reads FQNEAQ (reference sequence). The CDR3 loop spans 17 amino acids. The V gene end was trimmed by 5 bases and the J gene end by 3 bases; junction bases not matched to a gene: 12. In DNA, the CDR3 is TGTGCCAGCAGCCGTCTACCCCGGGACAGGGGGGGCTACGAGCAGTACTTC. As protein: CASSRLPRDRGGYEQYF.

The chain recombines TRBV2 with TRBJ2-2; D might be TRBD2 (5 bases). CDR1 and CDR2 from the germline V gene are SNHLY and FYNNEI. The V gene lost 6 bases and the J gene lost 3 bases, with 8 bases spanning the gap. This CDR3 contains 13 residues. Here the CDR3 reads CASRGLYTGELFF. The CDR3 DNA reads as TGTGCCAGCAGAGGACTTTACACCGGGGAGCTGTTTTTT.

The chain's CDR3 is CASKDRPGPNSPLHF. The CDR3 DNA follows: TGTGCCAGCAAAGACAGGCCCGGACCTAATTCACCCCTCCACTTT. The J gene is TRBJ1-6, the V gene TRBV27, with D possibly matching TRBD1 (6 bases). The CDR3 extends over 15 amino acids. V shed 7 bases and J shed 6 bases, with 16 bases lying between them. Germline lookup yields CDR1 MNHEY and CDR2 SMNVEV (reference sequence).

This clone was seen a single time. The V and J genes are TRBV15 and TRBJ1-4; 9 bases are shared with TRBD1. Germline V gene data show CDR1 as LNHNV and CDR2 as YYDKDF (reference sequence). V lost 0 bases, J lost 14 bases, and 10 bases stayed unmatched. The CDR3 consists of 15 residues. The CDR3 is CATSRDFTGGSLLFF. Here the CDR3 DNA reads TGTGCCACCAGCAGAGATTTTACAGGGGGCAGTCTGCTGTTTTTT.

The chain joins TRBV5-8 to TRBJ2-5; a possible D gene is TRBD1 (5 bases). CDR3 length equals 14 residues. Deletions cut 0 bases from V and 1 base from J, with 7 bases between. The germline V gene has CDR1 SGHTS and CDR2 YDEGEE. The CDR3 loop reads CASSLGQFQETQYF. CDR3 coding DNA: TGTGCCAGCAGCTTGGGACAGTTCCAAGAGACCCAGTACTTC.

Concerning this clone: The junction departs from germline at one end; a sequencing error may be responsible. The chain carries TRBV6-1 and TRBJ1-1; no clear D gene. CDR3 length equals 17 residues. The germline V gene encodes CDR1 MNHNS and CDR2 SASEGT. CDR3 DNA sequence: TGTGCCATCAGTGAAGGAACCTGGTGGGCCAGCAACTCTGAAGCTTTCTTT. This codes for CAISEGTWWASNSEAFF.

The chain uses TRBV30 and TRBJ2-1; TRBD2 aligns across 7 bases. With 7 bases clipped from V and 8 bases from J, the junction kept 14 bases outside the gene matches. The germline V gene encodes CDR1 GTSNPN and CDR2 SVGIG (reference sequence). CDR3 length: 14 amino acids. CDR3 nucleotide sequence: TGTGCCTCCGAACGGCGGGAGCGTGGATATGAGCAGTTCTTC. The encoded protein is CASERRERGYEQFF.

The rearrangement links TRBV9 to TRBJ2-7, with D possibly TRBD1 on 6 matching bases. The V end lost 4 bases, the J end lost 6 bases, and 17 bases lay between the germline ends. This CDR3 spans 14 amino acids. Germline lookup yields CDR1 SGDLS and CDR2 YYNGEE. The CDR3 loop reads CASSLGTLKSEQYF. CDR3 nucleotides: TGTGCCAGCAGCCTTGGGACACTTAAGAGCGAGCAGTACTTC.

This clone showed up just a few times. This chain links TRBV6-6 with TRBJ1-2; tentative D call: TRBD1 (6 bases). The germline CDR1 and CDR2 sequences are MNHNY and SVGAGI (reference sequence). The CDR3 runs 13 residues. Between the trimmed V and J ends, which lost 1 base and 7 bases, there was a span of 10 bases. In DNA, the CDR3 is TGTGCCAGCAGTTACTTCAGGGGCGGTGGCTACACCTTC. Protein sequence: CASSYFRGGGYTF.

The chain recombines TRBV30 with TRBJ2-1; TRBD2 agrees at 8 bases. The J segment lost 4 bases and the V segment lost 0 bases, leaving 2 bases of the junction unmatched. This CDR3 has 14 residues. In germline, CDR1 is GTSNPN, CDR2 SVGIG (reference sequence). CDR3 amino acids: CAWSVGGGYNEQFF. In DNA form, the CDR3 reads TGTGCCTGGAGTGTCGGGGGGGGGTACAATGAGCAGTTCTTC.

This chain links TRBV5-1 with TRBJ2-7; a possible D gene is TRBD2 (5 bases). Germline loops: CDR1 SGHRS, CDR2 YFSETQ. The CDR3 is 14 amino acids. Deletions cut 2 bases from V and 0 bases from J, with 9 bases between. DNA for the CDR3: TGCGCCAGCAGCTTTACTGGGAGCTCCTACGAGCAGTACTTC. Translation: CASSFTGSSYEQYF.

Notes on this clone: A read error may produce the germline difference seen at one junction end. The gene calls are TRBV15 and TRBJ1-2, with 10 bases identical to TRBD1. Looked up from germline, CDR1 is LNHNV and CDR2 is YYDKDF (reference sequence). This CDR3 spans 15 amino acids. Here the CDR3 reads CATSREVGQGDGYTF. DNA for the CDR3: TGTGCCACCAGCCGAGAGGTTGGACAGGGGGATGGCTACACCTTC.

V gene TRBV5-6 combines with J gene TRBJ2-5; 7 bases agree with TRBD1. This CDR3 is built from 14 residues. The germline CDR1 and CDR2 sequences are SGHDT and YYEEEE. V dropped 4 bases and J dropped 1; count of bases not matched to a gene: 4. The CDR3, as DNA: TGTGCCAGCAGCCTGTCAGGGGGCCAAGAGACCCAGTACTTC. The encoded protein is CASSLSGGQETQYF.

The gene calls are TRBV5-4 and TRBJ2-2, with 11 bases identical to TRBD2. V trimming: 3 bases; J trimming: 6 bases; junction bases outside the gene matches: 10. The germline V gene encodes CDR1 SGHNT and CDR2 YYREEE (reference sequence). There are 17 residues in the CDR3. CDR3 region: CASSSLAGGSIAGELFF. The DNA for the CDR3 is TGTGCCAGCAGCTCATTAGCGGGAGGGAGTATAGCCGGGGAGCTGTTTTTT.

The chain carries TRBV2 and TRBJ2-2, with 13 nucleotides matching TRBD2. Germline CDR1 reads SNHLY; CDR2 reads FYNNEI. Trimming at V came to 7 bases and at J to 7 bases, leaving 12 bases not matched to a gene. This CDR3 is built from 17 residues. DNA for the CDR3: TGTGCCAGCACCGAGACTAGCGGGAGGAGAACTGGCGGGGAGCTGTTTTTT. It yields the protein CASTETSGRRTGGELFF.

This sequence joins TRBV5-1 and TRBJ2-7; 9 bases are shared with TRBD2. The germline V gene encodes CDR1 SGHRS and CDR2 YFSETQ. J was trimmed by 5 bases and V by 0 bases; bases with no gene match: 3. The CDR3 is 14 residues long. The CDR3 nucleotides are TGCGCCAGCAGCTTGGGGAGGACTAGCGACGAGCAGTACTTC. This translates into CASSLGRTSDEQYF.

This chain links TRBV19 with TRBJ2-3; 8 bases line up with TRBD1. Germline V gives CDR1 LNHDA, CDR2 SQIVND (reference sequence). J gave up 1 base and V 9 bases, and 15 bases lay outside the gene matches. The CDR3 consists of 17 residues. CDR3 loop: CASAPLQGASGTDTQYF. The DNA for the CDR3 is TGTGCCAGCGCCCCATTGCAGGGGGCTTCGGGCACAGATACGCAGTATTTT.

The gene calls are TRBV19 and TRBJ2-7, with unresolved D. Trimming cost V 3 bases and J 3 bases, with 9 bases left between them. The CDR3 runs 13 residues. Germline lookup yields CDR1 LNHDA and CDR2 SQIVND (reference sequence). CDR3 in DNA: TGTGCCAGTAGTATGACCCAGCGCTACGAGCAGTACTTC. Translating gives CASSMTQRYEQYF.

This clone was detected once. J is TRBJ1-2 and V is TRBV18; 7 bases fit TRBD1. The CDR3 length is 14 residues. The germline V gene has CDR1 KGHSH and CDR2 LQKENI. Trimming at V came to 3 bases and at J to 5 bases, leaving 6 bases not matched to a gene. The CDR3 region is CASSPTGVDYGYTF. In DNA form, the CDR3 reads TGTGCCAGCTCACCCACAGGGGTTGATTATGGCTACACCTTC.

This clone came up a few times. The chain links TRBV5-6 to TRBJ1-3, with unresolved D. Germline V gene lookup returns CDR1 SGHDT and CDR2 YYEEEE. The CDR3 extends over 13 amino acids. V was trimmed by 0 bases and J by 3 bases, leaving 4 bases between them. CDR3 coding DNA: TGTGCCAGCAGCTTGGTTAGTGGAAACACCATATATTTT. It encodes CASSLVSGNTIYF.

This chain connects TRBV6-1 to TRBJ1-1; D possibly corresponds to TRBD1 (6 bases). Germline V lookup: CDR1 MNHNS, CDR2 SASEGT. Trimming pared 6 bases from V and 11 bases from J, leaving 19 bases between. CDR3 length: 13 amino acids. The CDR3 is CASSPTTGIDAFF. In DNA, the CDR3 is TGTGCCAGCAGCCCAACAACAGGGATAGACGCTTTCTTT.

The chain has TRBV21-1 and TRBJ2-5; TRBD1 is the table's D call, not checked against the DNA. TRBV21-1 is reported as a pseudogene. There are 15 residues in the CDR3. CDR3: CASSKEPKTKETQYF. DNA for the CDR3: TGTGCCAGCAGCAAAGAACCGAAGACAAAAGAGACCCAGTACTTC.

As regards this clone: This specimen includes other DNA sequences encoding the same CDR3. The V gene is TRBV5-1, the J gene TRBJ2-1, with 8 bases aligning to TRBD2. With V trimmed by 1 base and J by 0 bases, 0 bases remained unmatched. The CDR3 runs to 15 residues. In germline, CDR1 is SGHRS, CDR2 YFSETQ. The CDR3 bases are TGCGCCAGCAGCTTGAGCGGGGGCTCCTACAATGAGCAGTTCTTC. Translated: CASSLSGGSYNEQFF.